This TCR beta chain emerged from a study of T-cell memory formation after mild COVID-19 (dated by TCRdb to the early 2020s). Regarding the study in general: TCR sequence clusters from the two donors were largely donor specific. T-cell clones expanding and contracting after mild COVID-19 in a couple of donors were tracked by longitudinal TCRalpha and TCRbeta repertoire sequencing. The cohort was made up of two young adult volunteers, one female and one male, who were previously healthy. Study-level results and caveats: Some responding clones were detected in pre-infection memory, suggesting pre-existing cross-reactive memory T cells joined the SARS-CoV-2 response. Contracting CD4+ clones were found mainly in CM and EM memory subsets, while CD8+ clones were enriched in EMRA. Whether the second-wave clones peaking on day 37 were SARS-CoV-2 specific was not confirmed. Only two mild cases were covered in the study, and larger cohorts including severe cases with pre-infection samples were considered necessary. Clones that contracted from day 15 to 85 showed balanced CD4/CD8 phenotypes, whereas a second wave of clones that expanded from day 15 to 37 leaned towards CD4+.

These reads were obtained on an Illumina NovaSeq 6000. cDNA libraries for TCRalpha and TCRbeta were prepared by 5'RACE using constant-segment primers, with sample barcodes and unique molecular identifiers added. RNA was extracted from every sample with Trizol reagent. The libraries were amplified in two PCR steps, and the second step added a second sample barcode and Illumina TruSeq adapters. Libraries were sequenced on an Illumina NovaSeq with 2 x 150 bp paired-end reads. Concerning the study's data processing: Reads were demultiplexed and collapsed into UMI-guided consensus sequences with migec v1.2.7. With mixcr v2.1.11, UMI consensuses were aligned to TRA and TRB V and J templates and assembled into clonotypes. A clonotype was counted as expanded or contracted only if both edgeR and NoisET called the change significant, with noise models trained on biological replicates. edgeR calls used a false discovery rate-adjusted p below 0.01 and a log2 fold-change threshold of 1. As an exploratory analysis of dynamics, max-normalized trajectories of the 1000 most abundant clonotypes were examined with PCA combined with hierarchical clustering. Separately sequenced CD4+ and CD8+ repertoires were used to assign a CD4 or CD8 phenotype to each responding clone. The public reads were quality trimmed at Q25 with fastp and then assembled into clones with MiXCR by TCRdb, keeping productive beta chains. One record per CDR3 amino acid sequence lists the most common genes and DNA. These V and J calls are TCRdb output, not the study's own analysis. A total of approximately 300,000 distinct CDR3 sequences appear in this sample, just under 20% of them only once. Roughly 21% of the sample is taken by the ten largest.

This clonotype was counted a single time. Its specific antigen is unknown. Per-nucleotide qualities are absent, and no much larger clonotype sits a single base away. One read alone is weak evidence. PBMCs were isolated by Ficoll-Paque density gradient centrifugation. The CDR3 runs 16 amino acids, cysteine and phenylalanine included. Solely the CDR3 DNA is kept, with 48 bases framed from the first base. V loses 4 bases at its end and J loses 9 bases; junction bases beyond the gene matches: 12. Reading the germline V gene gives CDR1 SGHRS and CDR2 YFSETQ. The sample was PBMCs or a T cell subset sorted from them (not recorded which). The V and J segments used are TRBV5-1 and TRBJ2-2; 10 of the junction bases match TRBD1. The receptor was derived from a man younger than 35 who had mild COVID-19 (a few samples of this study predate the infection). The sample titles of this study are shuffled in the database, so cell type and time point are left out; the donor was told from shared clones. The DNA sequence reads TGCGCCAGCAGCGTAACCCGGACAGGGGGAGCCTGGGAGCTGTTTTTT. Its protein is CASSVTRTGGAWELFF.